The 5 T cell receptor beta chains below all came from one sample that was sequenced in a study of cytomegalovirus exposure and HLA in healthy donors (dated by TCRdb to the late 2010s). To prepare the library, the immunoSEQ multiplex PCR assay was applied. For the multiplex PCR, a mixture combining 60 forward primers for TCR Vbeta segments and 13 reverse primers for TCR Jbeta segments was used. TCRdb limited this immuneACCESS table to in-frame rearrangements with V and J called. A share of clones is missing; checked studies link under half to unresolved V genes, and the rest is unexplained. In this sample the table shows roughly 120,000 clones, about three quarters of which occur a single time. In total, the top ten clones hold 0.95% to 1.4% of the sample. The sequencing input was PBMCs. The receptors shown here come from a woman aged 30 to 39 in good health and CMV-seronegative.

This clone was recorded only once. The gene calls are TRBV13 and TRBJ2-7, with D perhaps matching TRBD1 (5 bases). Per the germline V gene, CDR1 is PRHDT and CDR2 is FYEKMQ (reference sequence). CDR3 length: 13 amino acids. The V gene lost 5 bases and the J gene lost 2 bases, with 10 bases spanning the gap. The CDR3 DNA reads TGTGCCAGCAGCCTTGGGGCCGCCTACGAGCAGTACTTC. Protein product: CASSLGAAYEQYF.

The CDR3, as DNA: TGTGCCAGCAGCTTAGCGGACGGGACCTACGAGCAGTACTTC. It encodes CASSLADGTYEQYF. The chain combines TRBV13 with TRBJ2-7, with a possible D match to TRBD2 (5 bases). CDR3 length: 14 residues. The germline CDR1 and CDR2 sequences are PRHDT and FYEKMQ (reference sequence). The V gene lost 1 base and the J gene lost 2 bases, with 9 bases spanning the gap.

The V gene is TRBV5-1, the J gene TRBJ2-1; TRBD2 might be the D (5 bases). This CDR3 spans 15 amino acids. V lost 0 bases and J lost 7, with 14 bases in between. The germline V gene encodes CDR1 SGHRS and CDR2 YFSETQ. Here the CDR3 DNA reads TGCGCCAGCAGCTTGGGGACGGGGAGAGGGAATGAGCAGTTCTTC. Translated, it gives CASSLGTGRGNEQFF.

V and J are TRBV9 and TRBJ1-2, with 9 nucleotides matching TRBD1. The V and J ends lost 5 bases and 2 bases, in that order; junction bases with no gene match: 4. Looked up from germline, CDR1 is SGDLS and CDR2 is YYNGEE. The CDR3 has 14 amino acids. Here the CDR3 DNA reads TGTGCCAGCAGGGGACAGGGAAGGAACTATGGCTACACCTTC. As protein: CASRGQGRNYGYTF.

The chain carries TRBV5-4 and TRBJ2-5, with D maybe TRBD2 (5 bases). Trimming cost V 4 bases and J 2 bases, with 9 bases left between them. Looked up from germline, CDR1 is SGHNT and CDR2 is YYREEE (reference sequence). This CDR3 contains 13 residues. The CDR3 nucleotides are TGTGCCAGCAGCCGGACTGGACAAGAGACCCAGTACTTC. This gives the protein CASSRTGQETQYF.